Listed below are T cell receptor beta chains from one sample, sequenced in a study of cytomegalovirus exposure and HLA in healthy donors. Clones were sequenced by immunoSEQ multiplex PCR, and TCRdb holds only the in-frame ones, with some missing. The sample carries 90,000 to 120,000 clones, 79% recorded once. The sequenced sample consisted of PBMCs. These receptors were collected from a woman in her forties in good health and CMV-seronegative. The CDR3 runs from the conserved cysteine through the conserved F or W. The D gene is left open where the match is weak. Clone size is shown for a subset of rows, as once, few, many or a class of expanded clone.

CDR3aa: CASSLDRNSETPLHF; CDR3nt: TGTGCCAGCAGCTTGGATCGGAATAGCGAAACACCCCTCCACTTT; abundance: once; d_gene: NA; v_gene: TRBV5-4; j_gene: TRBJ1-6
CDR3aa: CASSHPGTEEYF; CDR3nt: TGTGCCAGCAGCCACCCCGGGACAGAGGAGTACTTC; abundance: NA; d_gene: TRBD1; v_gene: TRBV7-8; j_gene: TRBJ2-5
CDR3aa: CASSPVGGNTEAFF; CDR3nt: TGTGCCAGCAGTCCGGTGGGGGGAAACACTGAAGCTTTCTTT; abundance: once; d_gene: NA; v_gene: TRBV28; j_gene: TRBJ1-1
CDR3aa: CASSRSGETGNEQFF; CDR3nt: TGTGCCAGCAGTCGGTCAGGGGAGACGGGCAATGAGCAGTTCTTC; abundance: few; d_gene: NA; v_gene: TRBV6-6; j_gene: TRBJ2-1
CDR3aa: CASSPSKRGPKKAFF; CDR3nt: TGTGCCAGCAGTCCGAGCAAGAGGGGGCCCAAAAAAGCTTTCTTT; abundance: NA; d_gene: TRBD1; v_gene: TRBV6-5; j_gene: TRBJ1-1
CDR3aa: CASSPHTGGDTEAFF; CDR3nt: TGTGCCAGCAGCCCTCATACAGGGGGTGACACTGAAGCTTTCTTT; abundance: NA; d_gene: TRBD1; v_gene: TRBV7-8; j_gene: TRBJ1-1
CDR3aa: CASSLRWTGGDEQFF; CDR3nt: TGTGCCAGCAGCTTGCGTTGGACAGGGGGAGATGAGCAGTTCTTC; abundance: NA; d_gene: TRBD1; v_gene: TRBV5-4; j_gene: TRBJ2-1
CDR3aa: CASSPRTSGSYEQYF; CDR3nt: TGTGCCAGCAGCCCCCGGACTAGCGGGAGCTACGAGCAGTACTTC; abundance: NA; d_gene: TRBD2; v_gene: TRBV7-2; j_gene: TRBJ2-7
CDR3aa: CASSLGQGTDTQYF; CDR3nt: TGTGCCAGCAGCCTGGGACAGGGAACAGATACGCAGTATTTT; abundance: NA; d_gene: TRBD1; v_gene: TRBV7-7; j_gene: TRBJ2-3
CDR3aa: CASLRDRAVNTIYF; CDR3nt: TGTGCCAGCCTCCGGGACAGAGCCGTAAACACCATATATTTT; abundance: NA; d_gene: TRBD1; v_gene: TRBV6-1; j_gene: TRBJ1-3
CDR3aa: CASSESLWDRGYNEQFF; CDR3nt: TGCGCCAGCAGTGAATCGCTTTGGGACAGGGGTTACAATGAGCAGTTCTTC; abundance: NA; d_gene: TRBD1; v_gene: TRBV10-1; j_gene: TRBJ2-1
CDR3aa: CASSKPGSTNEKLFF; CDR3nt: TGTGCCAGCAGCAAACCGGGATCAACTAATGAAAAACTGTTTTTT; abundance: NA; d_gene: NA; v_gene: TRBV5-5; j_gene: TRBJ1-4
CDR3aa: CASSIIGGASYGYTF; CDR3nt: TGTGCCAGTAGTATCATAGGGGGAGCTTCCTATGGCTACACCTTC; abundance: NA; d_gene: NA; v_gene: TRBV19; j_gene: TRBJ1-2
CDR3aa: CASSLTGSWETQYF; CDR3nt: TGTGCCAGCAGCCTGACAGGGTCGTGGGAGACCCAGTACTTC; abundance: NA; d_gene: TRBD1; v_gene: TRBV27; j_gene: TRBJ2-5
CDR3aa: CASSPRSSYEQYF; CDR3nt: TGTGCCAGCAGCCCTAGGAGTTCCTACGAGCAGTACTTC; abundance: NA; d_gene: NA; v_gene: TRBV7-2; j_gene: TRBJ2-7
CDR3aa: CASSRNLREGQGGSYEQYF; CDR3nt: TGTGCCAGTAGCCGCAATTTGCGGGAGGGCCAAGGGGGCTCCTACGAGCAGTACTTC; abundance: NA; d_gene: TRBD2; v_gene: TRBV19; j_gene: TRBJ2-7
CDR3aa: CASGTGGSYNEQFF; CDR3nt: TGTGCCAGCGGGACAGGGGGCTCCTACAATGAGCAGTTCTTC; abundance: few; d_gene: TRBD1; v_gene: TRBV7-2; j_gene: TRBJ2-1
CDR3aa: CASSRQGGGQPQHF; CDR3nt: TGTGCCAGCAGCCGACAGGGTGGGGGTCAGCCCCAGCATTTT; abundance: NA; d_gene: TRBD1; v_gene: TRBV5-8; j_gene: TRBJ1-5
CDR3aa: CASSSPLDQETQYF; CDR3nt: TGTGCCAGCAGCTCACCCCTAGACCAAGAGACCCAGTACTTC; abundance: NA; d_gene: NA; v_gene: TRBV11-3; j_gene: TRBJ2-5
CDR3aa: CASSQLHGVNQPQHF; CDR3nt: TGTGCCAGTAGCCAACTTCACGGGGTCAATCAGCCCCAGCATTTT; abundance: NA; d_gene: NA; v_gene: TRBV19; j_gene: TRBJ1-5
CDR3aa: CASSMVVYNEQFF; CDR3nt: TGTGCCAGCAGTATGGTAGTATACAATGAGCAGTTCTTC; abundance: NA; d_gene: NA; v_gene: TRBV6-1; j_gene: TRBJ2-1
CDR3aa: CASSTDRGSSSYNSPLHF; CDR3nt: TGTGCCAGCAGTACTGACAGGGGCTCGAGCTCCTATAATTCACCCCTCCACTTT; abundance: once; d_gene: TRBD1; v_gene: TRBV7-9; j_gene: TRBJ1-6
CDR3aa: CASSPGTVMAGSTGELFF; CDR3nt: TGTGCCAGCTCACCCGGGACAGTAATGGCTGGGAGCACCGGGGAGCTGTTTTTT; abundance: few; d_gene: TRBD1; v_gene: TRBV18; j_gene: TRBJ2-2
CDR3aa: CASSLFPGQGRPYEQYF; CDR3nt: TGTGCCAGCAGCTTATTTCCAGGACAGGGTCGCCCCTACGAGCAGTACTTC; abundance: NA; d_gene: TRBD1; v_gene: TRBV7-2; j_gene: TRBJ2-7
CDR3aa: CASSGPQGNEAFF; CDR3nt: TGTGCCAGCAGCGGACCTCAGGGGAATGAAGCTTTCTTT; abundance: NA; d_gene: NA; v_gene: TRBV9; j_gene: TRBJ1-1
CDR3aa: CASSKGGYDYGYTF; CDR3nt: TGTGCCAGTAGCAAGGGGGGGTACGACTATGGCTACACCTTC; abundance: NA; d_gene: NA; v_gene: TRBV19; j_gene: TRBJ1-2
CDR3aa: CSARRSSYEQYF; CDR3nt: TGCAGCGCCCGACGGAGCTCCTACGAGCAGTACTTC; abundance: NA; d_gene: NA; v_gene: TRBV29-1; j_gene: TRBJ2-7
CDR3aa: CASSTYGRTGQETQYF; CDR3nt: TGTGCCAGCAGCACGTATGGGAGGACGGGCCAAGAGACCCAGTACTTC; abundance: NA; d_gene: NA; v_gene: TRBV5-8; j_gene: TRBJ2-5
CDR3aa: CACGTSGGESSYEQYF; CDR3nt: TGTGCCTGCGGGACTAGCGGGGGCGAGAGCTCCTACGAGCAGTACTTC; abundance: NA; d_gene: TRBD2; v_gene: TRBV10-3; j_gene: TRBJ2-7
CDR3aa: CASSELGRHSGANVLTF; CDR3nt: TGTGCCAGCAGTGAATTAGGCAGGCACTCTGGGGCCAACGTCCTGACTTTC; abundance: NA; d_gene: NA; v_gene: TRBV6-1; j_gene: TRBJ2-6
CDR3aa: CASSPDRVGTDTQYF; CDR3nt: TGTGCCAGCAGTCCAGACAGGGTCGGCACAGATACGCAGTATTTT; abundance: NA; d_gene: TRBD1; v_gene: TRBV28; j_gene: TRBJ2-3
CDR3aa: CASSTRAAQGANTEAFF; CDR3nt: TGTGCCAGCAGCACCCGGGCAGCACAGGGGGCGAACACTGAAGCTTTCTTT; abundance: NA; d_gene: TRBD1; v_gene: TRBV27; j_gene: TRBJ1-1
CDR3aa: CASSPTPGNTEAFF; CDR3nt: TGTGCCAGCAGCCCCACCCCAGGGAACACTGAAGCTTTCTTT; abundance: NA; d_gene: NA; v_gene: TRBV7-9; j_gene: TRBJ1-1
CDR3aa: CASSLNPAGNQPQHF; CDR3nt: TGTGCCAGCAGCTTAAATCCGGCGGGCAATCAGCCCCAGCATTTT; abundance: NA; d_gene: NA; v_gene: TRBV5-6; j_gene: TRBJ1-5
CDR3aa: CASRPRTGSYNSPLHF; CDR3nt: TGCGCCAGCAGGCCGAGGACAGGGAGTTATAATTCACCCCTCCACTTT; abundance: NA; d_gene: TRBD1; v_gene: TRBV5-1; j_gene: TRBJ1-6
CDR3aa: CSWAGLDEQFF; CDR3nt: TGCAGCTGGGCAGGGCTGGATGAGCAGTTCTTC; abundance: NA; d_gene: NA; v_gene: TRBV29-1; j_gene: TRBJ2-1
CDR3aa: CASIMDRNNEQFF; CDR3nt: TGTGCCAGCATCATGGACAGGAACAATGAGCAGTTCTTC; abundance: once; d_gene: TRBD1; v_gene: TRBV28; j_gene: TRBJ2-1
CDR3aa: CASSTWRGEETQYF; CDR3nt: TGTGCCAGCAGCACGTGGCGGGGGGAAGAGACCCAGTACTTC; abundance: NA; d_gene: TRBD2; v_gene: TRBV7-2; j_gene: TRBJ2-5
CDR3aa: CASSRLAGVKEDSTGELFF; CDR3nt: TGTGCCAGCAGTAGACTAGCGGGGGTTAAAGAGGATAGCACCGGGGAGCTGTTTTTT; abundance: few; d_gene: TRBD2; v_gene: TRBV28; j_gene: TRBJ2-2
CDR3aa: CASSLRTGNEQYF; CDR3nt: TGTGCCAGCTCACTCCGGACAGGGAACGAGCAGTACTTC; abundance: NA; d_gene: TRBD1; v_gene: TRBV18; j_gene: TRBJ2-7
CDR3aa: CASSSTVGRGQETQYF; CDR3nt: TGTGCCAGCAGCTCTACCGTGGGCAGGGGGCAAGAGACCCAGTACTTC; abundance: NA; d_gene: TRBD1; v_gene: TRBV7-9; j_gene: TRBJ2-5